This TCR beta chain was sequenced during a study of Ad26.COV2.S vaccination and SARS-CoV-2 variants. Across the whole study: Once or twice, 56 days apart, Ad26.COV2.S was delivered intramuscularly. Study-level points and caveats: Spike-specific responses of CD8+ and CD4+ T cells were reported to display substantial breadth after vaccination. Spike-specific TCR breadth ran higher among vaccine recipients than placebo recipients.

Sequencing used immunoSEQ multiplex PCR; TCRdb keeps in-frame clones, though not all of them. The profile shows about 480,000 clones, 87% of them singletons. Treatment denoted: some 20 received Ad26.COV2.S at low or high dose, single or two shots; 5 received placebo; per-sample allocation not given. Vaccine and placebo recipients were sampled on day 63 after the first injection. This clone was seen a handful of times. Its antigen is not known. The source material was peripheral blood, sampled in a trial of Ad26.COV2.S vaccine versus placebo. The source of this sequence is a person between 18 and 59 years old who received the Ad26.COV2.S COVID-19 vaccine or a placebo.

CDR3 loop: CASRAGRQDQPQHF. CDR3 bases: TGTGCCAGTAGAGCGGGGAGACAGGATCAGCCCCAGCATTTT. V and J are TRBV28 and TRBJ1-5, with D perhaps matching TRBD1 (6 bases). V was pared by 9 bases and J by 5 bases, with 17 bases between. CDR1 and CDR2 (germline): MDHEN, SYDVKM. The CDR3 extends over 14 amino acids.